Listed here is a single T cell receptor beta chain. Its antigen is as yet unknown. These data come from a study of Ad26.COV2.S vaccination and SARS-CoV-2 variants. Study-wide results and limits: Vaccine recipients posted higher spike-specific TCR breadth than their placebo counterparts.

V dropped 2 bases and J dropped 0 bases, with 3 bases sitting between them. CDR1 MNHEY and CDR2 SMNVEV come from the germline V gene (reference sequence). The CDR3 length is 13 residues. Profiled with immunoSEQ multiplex PCR; TCRdb holds only in-frame clones, not every one. The data contain approximately 150,000 clones, 80% to 90% of them seen just once; the ten biggest clones take up approximately 5%. V usage is TRBV27 and J usage is TRBJ2-3, with D unclear. This sample comprised peripheral blood, obtained after recovery from COVID-19. The origin of this receptor is a human donor who had recovered from COVID-19. CDR3 residues: CASSLTSTDTQYF. DNA for the CDR3: TGTGCCAGCAGTTTAACCAGCACAGATACGCAGTATTTT.